Below are 10 T cell receptor beta chains sequenced from a single sample in a study of Ad26.COV2.S vaccination and SARS-CoV-2 variants. The treatment was: roughly 19 received Ad26.COV2.S at low or high dose, single or two shots; roughly five received placebo; per-sample allocation not given. Sampling was done on day 63 after the first vaccine or placebo injection. Using immunoSEQ multiplex PCR, the repertoire was profiled, and TCRdb retains in-frame clones only, with some absent. Of around 420,000 clones listed, 88% are singletons. The sequencing used peripheral blood, collected in a trial of Ad26.COV2.S vaccine versus placebo. All receptors come from a person between 18 and 60 years old who received the Ad26.COV2.S COVID-19 vaccine or a placebo.

The chain joins TRBV9 to TRBJ2-5, with D perhaps assigned TRBD1 or TRBD2 (6 bases each). Germline assignment: CDR1 SGDLS and CDR2 YYNGEE. V shed 4 bases and J shed 5 bases, with 18 bases lying between them. The length of the CDR3 is 15 residues. CDR3: CASSPPGGGRETQYF. CDR3 sequence (DNA): TGTGCCAGCAGCCCACCAGGAGGGGGTCGGGAGACCCAGTACTTC. The whole variable domain, filled in from reference TRBV9 and TRBJ2-5, reads DSGVTQTPKHLITATGQRVTLRCSPRSGDLSVYWYQQSLDQGLQFLIQYYNGEERAKGNILERFSAQQFPDLHSELNLSSLELGDSALYFCASSPPGGGRETQYFGPGTRLLVL.

The chain couples TRBV9 to TRBJ2-3; no definite D call. The CDR3 loop spans 17 amino acids. Germline V gives CDR1 SGDLS, CDR2 YYNGEE. The V end was cut by 0 bases, the J end by 1 base, with 15 bases between. This CDR3 is CASSVVAGLWGTDTQYF. Written as DNA, the CDR3 is TGTGCCAGCAGCGTAGTAGCCGGGCTTTGGGGCACAGATACGCAGTATTTT.

In nucleotides, the CDR3 is TGTGCCAGCAGCCCCCCCGGGTCCCGACCGGTCCAAGAGACCCAGTACTTC. This sequence encodes CASSPPGSRPVQETQYF. The chain has TRBV7-2 and TRBJ2-5, with no clear D. V dropped 5 bases and J dropped 1 base, with 20 bases sitting between them. There are 17 residues in the CDR3. Germline CDR1 SGHTA, CDR2 FQGNSA.

The chain recombines TRBV5-4 with TRBJ2-7, with D unresolved. CDR3 length: 14 amino acids. Germline CDR1 reads SGHNT; CDR2 reads YYREEE (reference sequence). V dropped 0 bases and J dropped 3 bases, with 10 bases sitting between them. Here the CDR3 reads CASSLVPYHYEQYF. The CDR3 DNA sequence: TGTGCCAGCAGCTTGGTGCCGTATCACTACGAGCAGTACTTC.

The chain uses TRBV9 and TRBJ2-3, with TRBD1 as a possible D gene (5 bases). From germline, CDR1 is SGDLS and CDR2 YYNGEE. V was cut by 0 bases and J by 5 bases, with 13 bases left in between. This CDR3 contains 15 residues. CDR3 sequence: CASSVGPGPEDTQYF. CDR3 coding DNA: TGTGCCAGCAGCGTAGGTCCAGGGCCGGAAGATACGCAGTATTTT.

V and J are TRBV12-5 and TRBJ1-1, with D tentatively TRBD1 (5 bases). The germline gives CDR1 LGHNT, CDR2 FRNRAP. The CDR3 runs 16 residues. Trimming shortened V by 0 bases and J by 4 bases, and 15 bases separated the two germline ends. The CDR3 reads CASGLVVTGRGTEAFF. The CDR3 DNA sequence: TGTGCTAGTGGTTTGGTAGTTACAGGAAGGGGCACTGAAGCTTTCTTT.

The gene calls are TRBV5-3 and TRBJ1-5, with 7 bases fitting TRBD1. TRBV5-3 is an ORF, and what it does is uncertain. The V gene end was trimmed by 7 bases and the J gene end by 6 bases; junction bases not matched to a gene: 10. This CDR3 spans 14 amino acids. The CDR3 nucleotides are TGTGCCAGACCTCTAGGGGACAGTATTCAGCCCCAGCATTTT. Protein product: CARPLGDSIQPQHF.

The chain links TRBV13 to TRBJ1-3, with unresolved D. The CDR3 totals 16 residues. V was pared by 4 bases and J by 4 bases, with 17 bases between. The germline gives CDR1 PRHDT, CDR2 FYEKMQ (reference sequence). The CDR3 DNA follows: TGTGCCAGCAGCTCGCCCAGCAGGCCTTTCGGAAACACCATATATTTT. Translation gives CASSSPSRPFGNTIYF.

This chain uses TRBV28 with TRBJ2-5; TRBD2 matches 9 bases. With 2 bases clipped from V and 2 bases from J, the junction kept 6 bases outside the gene matches. The CDR3 is made up of 16 amino acids. Per germline, CDR1 MDHEN and CDR2 SYDVKM. The chain's CDR3 is CASSLRAGGIQETQYF. For the CDR3, the DNA is TGTGCCAGCAGTTTACGAGCGGGGGGTATTCAAGAGACCCAGTACTTC.

This clone was observed a few times. The gene calls are TRBV7-9 and TRBJ2-5; D remains unclear. With 5 bases removed from V and 3 bases from J, the gap between germline ends came to 4 bases. CDR1 is SEHNR, CDR2 FQNEAQ, per germline (reference sequence). The CDR3 runs to 11 residues. CDR3 DNA sequence: TGTGCCAGCAGCACCGAAGAGACCCAGTACTTC. Translated, it gives CASSTEETQYF.